Here is one T cell receptor beta chain with its context. This sample is part of a study of cytotoxic CD8 clonotypes in ibrutinib-treated CLL. TCRdb keeps only in-frame clones here, not all; method: immunoSEQ multiplex PCR. The sample lists about 200,000 clones, 72% occurring once. Trimming left V 7 bases short and J 1 base short, with 4 bases between. This CDR3 comprises 11 residues. Germline CDR1 MDHEN, CDR2 SYDVKM. The specimen was PBMCs, collected after 24 months of ibrutinib treatment. The genes are TRBV28 and TRBJ1-1, with unresolved D. This clonotype was obtained from a human donor with chronic lymphocytic leukemia. In nucleotides, the CDR3 is TGTGCCAGCAAAGGGAACACTGAAGCTTTCTTT. Encoded protein: CASKGNTEAFF.